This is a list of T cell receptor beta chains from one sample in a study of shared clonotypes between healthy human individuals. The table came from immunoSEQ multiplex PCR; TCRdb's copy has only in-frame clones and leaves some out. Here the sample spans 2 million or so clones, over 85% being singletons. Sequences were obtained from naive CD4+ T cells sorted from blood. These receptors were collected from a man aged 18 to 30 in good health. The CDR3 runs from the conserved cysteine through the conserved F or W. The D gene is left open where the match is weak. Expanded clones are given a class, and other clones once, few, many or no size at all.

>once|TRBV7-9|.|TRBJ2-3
CASSLVQSTDTQYF
TGTGCCAGCAGCTTAGTCCAGAGCACAGATACGCAGTATTTT
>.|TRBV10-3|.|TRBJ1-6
CAISDGSSYNSPLHF
TGTGCCATCAGTGATGGGAGCTCCTATAATTCACCCCTCCACTTT
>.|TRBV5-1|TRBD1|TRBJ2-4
CASSLEAQGAKNIQYF
TGCGCCAGCAGCTTGGAGGCGCAGGGGGCAAAAAACATTCAGTACTTC
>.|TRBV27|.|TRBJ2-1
CASSVLGSSYNEQFF
TGTGCCAGCAGTGTCCTAGGGAGCTCCTACAATGAGCAGTTCTTC
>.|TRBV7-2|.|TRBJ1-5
CASSLDFGQPQHF
TGTGCCAGCAGCTTAGACTTCGGCCAGCCCCAGCATTTT
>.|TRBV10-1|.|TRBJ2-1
CASSEVPSGIGFYNEQFF
TGCGCCAGCAGTGAAGTACCCTCAGGGATTGGCTTCTACAATGAGCAGTTCTTC
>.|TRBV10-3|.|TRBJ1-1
CAISDREMNTEAFF
TGTGCCATCAGTGACCGGGAAATGAACACTGAAGCTTTCTTT
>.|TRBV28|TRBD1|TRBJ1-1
CASSIPDRGTEAFF
TGTGCCAGCAGTATACCGGACAGGGGCACTGAAGCTTTCTTT
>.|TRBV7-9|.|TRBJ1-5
CASSPTASNQPQHF
TGTGCCAGCAGCCCGACGGCGAGCAATCAGCCCCAGCATTTT
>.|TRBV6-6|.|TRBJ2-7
CASSPGGYEQYF
TGTGCCAGCAGTCCCGGGGGCTACGAGCAGTACTTC
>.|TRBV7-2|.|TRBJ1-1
CASSLNPHGQHKRGAFF
TGTGCCAGCAGCCTCAATCCCCACGGACAGCACAAGAGGGGAGCTTTCTTT
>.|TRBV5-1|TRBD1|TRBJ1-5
CASSVGNRGSGNQPQHF
TGCGCCAGCAGCGTGGGGAACAGGGGCAGTGGCAATCAGCCCCAGCATTTT
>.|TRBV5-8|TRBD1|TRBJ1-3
CASSLTGARGNTIYF
TGTGCCAGCAGCCTAACAGGGGCAAGGGGAAACACCATATATTTT
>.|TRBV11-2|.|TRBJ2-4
CASSLSREKNIQYF
TGTGCCAGCAGCTTGAGCAGGGAGAAAAACATTCAGTACTTC
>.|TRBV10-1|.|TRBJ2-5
CASSDDSLETQYF
TGCGCCAGCAGTGATGACAGTTTGGAGACCCAGTACTTC
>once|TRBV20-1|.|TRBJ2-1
CSASDRNEQFF
TGCAGTGCTAGTGATCGAAATGAGCAGTTCTTC
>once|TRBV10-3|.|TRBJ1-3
CAISEPSSGNTIYF
TGTGCCATCAGTGAGCCCAGCTCTGGAAACACCATATATTTT
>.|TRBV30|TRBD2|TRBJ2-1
CAWIRSGAHEQFF
TGTGCCTGGATCCGGAGCGGGGCTCACGAGCAGTTCTTC
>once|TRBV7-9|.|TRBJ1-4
CASSFEGSPKLFF
TGTGCCAGCAGCTTCGAGGGATCGCCGAAACTGTTTTTT
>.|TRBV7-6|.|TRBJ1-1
CASSPTVPGAEAFF
TGTGCCAGCAGCCCGACCGTACCAGGGGCTGAAGCTTTCTTT
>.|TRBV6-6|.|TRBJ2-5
CASSYSADGETQYF
TGTGCCAGCAGTTACTCGGCGGACGGGGAGACCCAGTACTTC
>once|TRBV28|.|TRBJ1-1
CASSAPRGMNTEAFF
TGTGCCAGCAGTGCCCCCCGCGGGATGAACACTGAAGCTTTCTTT
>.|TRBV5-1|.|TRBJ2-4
CASSLEPGPTDIQYF
TGCGCCAGCAGCTTGGAACCCGGGCCAACGGACATTCAGTACTTC